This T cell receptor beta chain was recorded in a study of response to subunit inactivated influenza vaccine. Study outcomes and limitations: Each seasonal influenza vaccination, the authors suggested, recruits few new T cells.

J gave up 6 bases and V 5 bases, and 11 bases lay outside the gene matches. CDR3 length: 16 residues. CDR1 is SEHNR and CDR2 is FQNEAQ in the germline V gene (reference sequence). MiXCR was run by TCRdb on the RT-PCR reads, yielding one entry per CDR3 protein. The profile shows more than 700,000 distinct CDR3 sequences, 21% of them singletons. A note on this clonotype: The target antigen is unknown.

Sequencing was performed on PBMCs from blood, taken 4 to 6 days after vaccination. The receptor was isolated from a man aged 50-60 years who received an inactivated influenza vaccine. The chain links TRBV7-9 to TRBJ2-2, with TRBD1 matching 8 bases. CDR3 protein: CASSSWTGRWAGELFF. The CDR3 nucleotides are TGTGCCAGCAGCAGCTGGACAGGGCGTTGGGCCGGGGAGCTGTTTTTT.